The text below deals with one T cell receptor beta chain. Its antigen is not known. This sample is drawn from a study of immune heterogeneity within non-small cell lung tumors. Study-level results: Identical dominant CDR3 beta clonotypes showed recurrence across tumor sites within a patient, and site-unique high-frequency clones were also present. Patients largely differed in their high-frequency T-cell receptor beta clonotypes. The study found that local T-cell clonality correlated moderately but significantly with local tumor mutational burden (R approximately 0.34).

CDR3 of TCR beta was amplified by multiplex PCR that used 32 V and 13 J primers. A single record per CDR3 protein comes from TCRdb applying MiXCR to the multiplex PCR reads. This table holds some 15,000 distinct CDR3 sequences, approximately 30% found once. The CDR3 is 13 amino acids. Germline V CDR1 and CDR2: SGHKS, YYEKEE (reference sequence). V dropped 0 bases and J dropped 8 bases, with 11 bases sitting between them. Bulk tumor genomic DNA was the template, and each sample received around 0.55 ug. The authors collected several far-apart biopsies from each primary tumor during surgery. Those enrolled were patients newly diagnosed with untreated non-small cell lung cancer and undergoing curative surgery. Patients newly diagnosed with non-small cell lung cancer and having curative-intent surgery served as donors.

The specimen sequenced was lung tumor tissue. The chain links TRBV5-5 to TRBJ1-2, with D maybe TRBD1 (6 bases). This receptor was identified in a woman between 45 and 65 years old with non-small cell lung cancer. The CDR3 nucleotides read TGTGCCAGCAGCTTGGATACAGGGATGGGCTACACCTTC. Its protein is CASSLDTGMGYTF.